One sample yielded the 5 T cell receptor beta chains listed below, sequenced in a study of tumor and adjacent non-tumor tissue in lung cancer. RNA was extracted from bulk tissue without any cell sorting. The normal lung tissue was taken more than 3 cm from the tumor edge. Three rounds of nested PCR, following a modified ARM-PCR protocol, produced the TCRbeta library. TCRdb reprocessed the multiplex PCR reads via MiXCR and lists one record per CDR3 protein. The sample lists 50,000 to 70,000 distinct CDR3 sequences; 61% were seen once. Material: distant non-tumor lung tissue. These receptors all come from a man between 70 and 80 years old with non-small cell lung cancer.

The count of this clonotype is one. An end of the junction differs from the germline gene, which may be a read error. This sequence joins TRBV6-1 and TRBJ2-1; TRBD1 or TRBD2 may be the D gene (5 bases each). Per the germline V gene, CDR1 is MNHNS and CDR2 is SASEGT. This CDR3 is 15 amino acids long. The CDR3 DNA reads TGTGTCAGCAGAGCCGGGGCATCAGTGGGGAATGAGCAGTTCTTC. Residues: CVSRAGASVGNEQFF.

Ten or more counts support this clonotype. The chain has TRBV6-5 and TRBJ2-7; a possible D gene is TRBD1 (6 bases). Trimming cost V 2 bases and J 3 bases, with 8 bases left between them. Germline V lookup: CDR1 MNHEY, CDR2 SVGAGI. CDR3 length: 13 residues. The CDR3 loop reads CASSYNRVYEQYF. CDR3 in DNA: TGTGCCAGCAGTTACAACAGGGTCTACGAGCAGTACTTC.

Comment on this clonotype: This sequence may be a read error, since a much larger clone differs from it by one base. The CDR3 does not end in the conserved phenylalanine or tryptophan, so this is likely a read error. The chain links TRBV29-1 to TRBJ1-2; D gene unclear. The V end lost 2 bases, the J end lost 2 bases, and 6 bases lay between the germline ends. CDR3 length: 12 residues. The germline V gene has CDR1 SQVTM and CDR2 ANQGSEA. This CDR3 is CSVEKGNYGYTY. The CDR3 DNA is TGCAGCGTTGAAAAGGGAAACTATGGCTACACCTAC.

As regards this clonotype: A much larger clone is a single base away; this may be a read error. CDR3 protein: CASSLREGLSYEQYF. CDR3 bases: TGTGCCAGCAGCTTGCGGGAGGGACTCTCCTACGAGCAGTACTTC. The chain is built from TRBV5-4 and TRBJ2-7, with 8 bases aligning to TRBD2. V was clipped by 1 base and J by 0 bases; unmatched bases: 3. The CDR3 is 15 amino acids. CDR1 and CDR2 (germline): SGHNT, YYREEE (reference sequence).

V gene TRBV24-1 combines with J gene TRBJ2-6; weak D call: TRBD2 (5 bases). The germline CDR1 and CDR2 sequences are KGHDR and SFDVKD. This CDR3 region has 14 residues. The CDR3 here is CPIERTPWANVLTF. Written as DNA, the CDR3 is TGTCCAATCGAGCGGACTCCCTGGGCCAACGTCCTGACTTTC.